This T cell receptor beta chain was identified during a study of identical twins. Via MiXCR, TCRdb re-called the 5' RACE reads, giving one row per CDR3 protein. Counted here are about 920,000 distinct CDR3 sequences, more than 9% occurring once; the ten biggest clones make up about 1.5%. This clonotype was recorded many times. Its antigen is unknown. Regarding the study as a whole: The models gave estimates that fell short of the out-of-frame TCR alpha sharing seen in monozygotic twins. Fewer insertions marked abundant cord blood beta clonotypes; young adult naive trended weakly, memory not at all.

Another study also made use of these data, one on yellow fever vaccine responses in identical twins.

The material sequenced was PBMCs. This TCR derives from a woman aged 18-30 years in good health.

CDR3 amino acids: CASSVNVARGNTEAFF. The CDR3 nucleotides are TGTGCCAGCAGTGTTAATGTGGCCAGAGGGAACACTGAAGCTTTCTTT. V usage is TRBV12-3 or TRBV12-4 and J usage is TRBJ1-1, with D hard to call. The CDR3 has 16 amino acids. V was cut by 5 bases and J by 1 base, with 17 bases left in between.